This is a list of T cell receptor beta chains from one sample in a study of T-cell memory formation after mild COVID-19. One entry per CDR3 protein results from TCRdb running MiXCR on the 5' RACE reads. The data show 100,000 to 150,000 distinct CDR3 sequences, roughly 15% seen once. The sequencing sample was made of PBMCs or a T cell subset sorted from them (not recorded which). Receptor source: an adult woman who had mild COVID-19 (a few samples of this study predate the infection). Cell type and time point are not known. The CDR3 runs from the conserved cysteine through the conserved F or W. A D gene is named only where the DNA matches it firmly. Size values are once, few and many counts, or a class for expanded clones, and some rows have none.

v_call	clone_size	j_call	d_call	cdr3_aa	cdr3_nt
TRBV4-3	.	TRBJ2-7	.	CASSQGTGSSYEQYF	TGCGCCAGCAGCCAAGGTACAGGAAGCTCCTACGAGCAGTACTTC
TRBV6-5	.	TRBJ2-6	.	CASRRGTDDGANVLTF	TGTGCCAGCAGGAGGGGAACGGACGATGGTGCCAACGTCCTGACTTTC
TRBV6-2/TRBV6-3	.	TRBJ2-4	TRBD1	CASSFQGESDIQYF	TGTGCCAGCAGTTTTCAGGGGGAGTCGGACATTCAGTACTTC
TRBV19	once	TRBJ1-5	TRBD1	CASQTGTAGKRPQHF	TGTGCCAGCCAAACCGGGACAGCTGGTAAAAGGCCCCAGCATTTT
TRBV4-1	.	TRBJ2-7	.	CASSQERGSGYEQYF	TGCGCCAGCAGCCAAGAACGAGGGTCTGGCTACGAGCAGTACTTC
TRBV29-1	few	TRBJ1-1	.	CSVEPAGNTEAFF	TGCAGCGTTGAACCTGCAGGGAACACTGAAGCTTTCTTT
TRBV20-1	.	TRBJ1-1	.	CSAHGGAEAFF	TGCAGTGCGCACGGCGGGGCTGAAGCTTTCTTT
TRBV19	few	TRBJ1-5	.	CASRSGGRGNQPQHF	TGTGCCAGTAGATCGGGGGGTCGCGGCAATCAGCCCCAGCATTTT
TRBV9	.	TRBJ1-5	.	CASSPAGAQPQHF	TGTGCCTCATCCCCGGCGGGGGCTCAGCCCCAGCATTTT
TRBV5-1	.	TRBJ2-7	.	CATPDRRQNKKQYF	TGCGCCACCCCTGACAGGAGACAAAACAAGAAGCAGTACTTC
TRBV14	.	TRBJ1-1	.	CASSQSGRTEAFF	TGTGCCAGCAGCCAGTCAGGGAGGACTGAAGCTTTCTTT
TRBV4-1	few	TRBJ2-3	.	CASSQTDQGLDTQYF	TGCGCCAGCAGCCAGACGGACCAGGGTTTGGATACGCAGTATTTT
TRBV2	.	TRBJ2-2	.	CASSERGWDTGELFF	TGTGCCAGCAGTGAGCGGGGTTGGGACACCGGGGAGCTGTTTTTT
TRBV12-3/TRBV12-4	.	TRBJ1-1	TRBD1	CASTKRQGGRNTEAFF	TGTGCCAGCACCAAAAGACAGGGGGGGCGGAACACTGAAGCTTTCTTT
TRBV6-2/TRBV6-3	few	TRBJ2-7	.	CASSPLMDEQYF	TGTGCCAGCAGCCCTCTGATGGACGAGCAGTACTTC
TRBV10-3	few	TRBJ1-2	.	CAISEGMDYGYTF	TGTGCCATCAGTGAAGGGATGGACTATGGCTACACCTTC
TRBV30	.	TRBJ1-1	.	CAWSGAANTEAFF	TGTGCCTGGAGTGGGGCGGCCAACACTGAAGCTTTCTTT
TRBV5-1	many	TRBJ2-1	TRBD2	CASSFLAGDNEQFF	TGCGCCAGCAGCTTCCTAGCGGGGGACAATGAGCAGTTCTTC
TRBV7-8	.	TRBJ2-6	.	CASSLRETASSGANVLTF	TGTGCCAGCAGCTTACGAGAGACAGCTAGCTCTGGGGCCAACGTCCTGACTTTC
TRBV4-1	.	TRBJ2-2	TRBD2	CASSHPLAGVVTGELFF	TGCGCCAGCAGCCACCCACTAGCGGGGGTGGTTACCGGGGAGCTGTTTTTT
TRBV5-6	few	TRBJ2-1	TRBD1	CASSSAGQGIGEQFF	TGTGCCAGCAGCTCCGCCGGACAGGGGATAGGGGAGCAGTTCTTC
TRBV20-1	.	TRBJ2-1	TRBD2	CSASPRTSALYNEQFF	TGCAGTGCTAGCCCACGAACTAGCGCCCTCTACAATGAGCAGTTCTTC
TRBV7-9	few	TRBJ2-7	TRBD1	CASSSRDRDPYEQYF	TGTGCCAGCAGCTCCCGGGACAGGGATCCCTACGAGCAGTACTTC
TRBV7-2	.	TRBJ1-2	TRBD1	CASSLNRGGYTF	TGTGCCAGCAGCCTCAACAGGGGAGGCTACACCTTC
TRBV5-1	.	TRBJ1-2	.	CASSSEEYSDVGYTF	TGCGCCAGCAGCTCGGAGGAGTACTCCGACGTTGGCTACACCTTC
TRBV29-1	few	TRBJ2-3	.	CSVERGAGGTDTQYF	TGCAGCGTTGAACGGGGGGCAGGGGGCACAGATACGCAGTATTTT
TRBV7-2	.	TRBJ2-1	.	CASREAVLNEQFF	TGTGCCAGCAGGGAAGCGGTACTTAATGAGCAGTTCTTC
TRBV6-5	few	TRBJ1-2	.	CASSYTTLGNGYTF	TGTGCCAGCAGTTACACGACATTGGGTAATGGCTACACCTTC
TRBV7-2	.	TRBJ2-1	TRBD2	CASSLMGVAGGRPYNEQFF	TGTGCCAGCAGCTTAATGGGAGTAGCGGGGGGTCGACCCTACAATGAGCAGTTCTTC
TRBV2	.	TRBJ2-5	TRBD2	CASFPSGGAAETQYF	TGTGCCAGCTTCCCTAGCGGGGGGGCAGCGGAGACCCAGTACTTC
TRBV20-1	.	TRBJ2-4	TRBD2	CSAAGDLVKNIQYF	TGCAGTGCGGCGGGGGATCTGGTCAAAAACATTCAGTACTTC
TRBV24-1	.	TRBJ2-3	.	CATSDTLGRSTDTQYF	TGTGCCACCAGTGATACCCTCGGCAGGAGCACAGATACGCAGTATTTT
TRBV20-1	few	TRBJ2-5	.	CSASFGETQYF	TGCAGTGCTAGTTTTGGGGAGACCCAGTACTTC
TRBV7-3	few	TRBJ2-3	.	CASSQLTDTQYF	TGTGCCAGCAGTCAGCTGACAGATACGCAGTATTTT
TRBV5-1	few	TRBJ2-1	TRBD2	CASSVGTSGSGEQFF	TGCGCCAGCAGCGTAGGGACTAGCGGGAGTGGAGAGCAGTTCTTC
TRBV7-9	few	TRBJ2-1	.	CASSLVSSTAREQFF	TGTGCCAGCAGCTTAGTGTCATCAACCGCTCGTGAGCAGTTCTTC
TRBV6-5	.	TRBJ1-6	TRBD1	CASSQDREIQPLHF	TGTGCCAGCAGCCAGGACAGGGAAATTCAACCCCTCCACTTT
TRBV12-3/TRBV12-4	.	TRBJ2-1	TRBD2	CASSPTSGGYNEQFF	TGTGCCAGCAGTCCAACTAGCGGGGGATACAATGAGCAGTTCTTC
TRBV20-1	few	TRBJ2-5	TRBD2	CSARDDLAGRQETQYF	TGCAGTGCTAGAGATGACCTAGCGGGGCGGCAAGAGACCCAGTACTTC
TRBV29-1	few	TRBJ2-2	.	CSVTGANTGELFF	TGCAGCGTGACCGGGGCGAACACCGGGGAGCTGTTTTTT
TRBV19	.	TRBJ2-3	.	CASSISDGTDTQYF	TGTGCCAGTAGTATAAGCGACGGCACAGATACGCAGTATTTT
TRBV7-3	few	TRBJ2-3	.	CASSFTGGMTNTDTQYF	TGTGCCAGCAGCTTTACGGGTGGCATGACGAACACAGATACGCAGTATTTT
TRBV5-5	few	TRBJ2-5	.	CASSLDQASFQETQYF	TGTGCCAGCAGCTTGGACCAGGCTAGCTTTCAAGAGACCCAGTACTTC
TRBV9	.	TRBJ2-6	.	CASSEGSGANVLTF	TGTGCCAGCAGCGAGGGCTCTGGGGCCAACGTCCTGACTTTC
TRBV5-4	.	TRBJ1-3	.	CASSLEAGNTIYF	TGTGCCAGCAGCTTGGAGGCGGGAAACACCATATATTTT
TRBV19	once	TRBJ2-7	.	CASSIGLGVSYEQYF	TGTGCCAGTAGTATTGGTCTCGGGGTCTCCTACGAGCAGTACTTC
TRBV7-9	.	TRBJ2-2	.	CAAQPEARSYTGELFF	TGTGCCGCTCAGCCAGAAGCGCGGAGCTACACCGGGGAGCTGTTTTTT
TRBV11-2	.	TRBJ2-1	.	CASRSIWTEQFF	TGTGCCAGCAGGTCGATCTGGACCGAGCAGTTCTTC
TRBV29-1	.	TRBJ2-1	.	CSVRILDSRYGEQFF	TGCAGCGTCCGGATTCTGGACAGTCGGTACGGTGAGCAGTTCTTC